This T cell receptor (beta chain) emerged from a study of T cell repertoires in aging, cancer and after chemotherapy. Trimming shortened V by 4 bases and J by 1 base, and 10 bases separated the two germline ends. This CDR3 has 14 residues. CDR1 SGHAT and CDR2 FQDESV come from the germline V gene (reference sequence). The table lists this clonotype with a few counts. Its antigen is not known. Overall study findings and caveats: Healthy donors lost TCR diversity with age mainly through richness, cancer patients through richness and evenness.

TRB rearrangements spanning V, D and J were amplified using mixed TRB-A/B primers. TCRdb redid the calling of the multiplex PCR reads with MiXCR, one entry per CDR3 protein. Counted here are around 13,000 distinct CDR3 sequences, about 29% occurring once; the ten biggest clones make up 8.5% to 9.5%. Amplification of TCR beta used genomic DNA extracted from peripheral blood. Source material: blood. This chain links TRBV11-1 with TRBJ1-1; D call uncertain. This clonotype originated in a human donor with a blood cancer. The CDR3 bases are TGTGCCAGCAGCTGGGCGGGTGGGAACACTGAAGCTTTCTTT. Translated: CASSWAGGNTEAFF.